These 16 T cell receptor beta chains were all obtained from the same sample, sequenced in a study of blood T cell repertoires in COVID-19. Measured with immunoSEQ multiplex PCR; TCRdb has only the in-frame clones, and not every one. The sample consists of about 41,000 clones, about 85% of them appearing once. Sequencing input: peripheral blood. All receptors come from a man aged 60 to 69 with acute or convalescent COVID-19.

J is TRBJ2-1 and V is TRBV4-3; 8 positions agree with TRBD2. Trimming cost V 3 bases and J 4 bases; bases outside gene matches: 8. Germline CDR1 and CDR2: LGHNA and YSLEER. The CDR3 is 16 residues long. CDR3 sequence reads: CASSQRPGGTYNEQFF. In DNA, the CDR3 is TGCGCCAGCAGCCAGAGACCGGGGGGGACTTACAATGAGCAGTTCTTC.

The gene calls are TRBV19 and TRBJ2-5, with 10 nucleotides matching TRBD2. The CDR3 is made up of 15 amino acids. V was pared by 6 bases and J by 4 bases, with 8 bases of the junction left unmatched. Germline assignment: CDR1 LNHDA and CDR2 SQIVND (reference sequence). CDR3 sequence reads: CASSILAGRGETQYF. CDR3 nucleotide sequence: TGTGCCAGTAGCATACTAGCGGGGAGGGGAGAGACCCAGTACTTC.

V usage is TRBV2 and J usage is TRBJ1-2; D remains unclear. The ends were cut back, 4 bases at V and 8 bases at J, with 11 bases in the middle. Germline CDR1 reads SNHLY; CDR2 reads FYNNEI. The CDR3 has 12 amino acids. For the CDR3, the DNA is TGTGCCAGCAGTGTTGACACGGGGGGCTACACCTTC. This gives the protein CASSVDTGGYTF.

This chain links TRBV7-3 with TRBJ2-1; D possibly corresponds to TRBD2 (5 bases). The germline V and J ends were trimmed by 5 bases and 1 base, with 12 bases remaining between them. The CDR3 extends over 15 amino acids. Germline V lookup: CDR1 SGHTA, CDR2 FQGTGA. CDR3 DNA: TGTGCCAGCAGCCCAGGACTGGAATCCTACAATGAGCAGTTCTTC. Its protein product is CASSPGLESYNEQFF.

The V call is TRBV12-3 or TRBV12-4, the J call TRBJ2-7; 7 bases agree with TRBD2. The CDR3 extends over 13 amino acids. Unmatched junction bases numbered 10, after V lost 8 bases and J lost 6 bases. The CDR3 nucleotides read TGTGCCAGCGGGGGGAGGGGTCTAGGCGAGCAGTACTTC. This codes for CASGGRGLGEQYF.

CDR3 region: CASSGRQVEKLFF. The CDR3 bases are TGTGCCAGCAGTGGCCGTCAGGTTGAAAAACTGTTTTTT. The chain is built from TRBV25-1 and TRBJ1-4; D call uncertain. The CDR3 loop spans 13 amino acids. Looked up from germline, CDR1 is MGHDK and CDR2 is SYGVNS. Trimming cost V 4 bases and J 7 bases, with 10 bases left between them.

V is TRBV27 and J is TRBJ1-2, with 7 bases matching TRBD1. CDR3 size: 17 residues. Trimming at V came to 5 bases and at J to 1 base, leaving 13 bases not matched to a gene. Germline assignment: CDR1 MNHEY and CDR2 SMNVEV (reference sequence). This CDR3 reads CASSLPTGWGHNYGYTF. Written as DNA, the CDR3 is TGTGCCAGCAGTCTACCGACAGGGTGGGGACATAACTATGGCTACACCTTC.

The CDR3 coding sequence is TGTGCCATCTCGACAGGGTATTCGAATGGCCCCCAAAATAACAATGAGCAGTTCTTC. It codes for CAISTGYSNGPQNNNEQFF. The gene calls are TRBV10-3 and TRBJ2-1; TRBD1 agrees at 7 bases. The CDR3 has 19 amino acids. CDR1 and CDR2 from the germline V gene are ENHRY and SYGVKD. Trimming cost V 8 bases and J 5 bases; bases outside gene matches: 24.

The J gene is TRBJ1-2, the V gene TRBV4-2; D uncertain. Per germline, CDR1 LGHNA and CDR2 YNFKEQ. The CDR3 spans 15 residues. V was clipped by 0 bases and J by 0 bases, with 8 bases between them. This chain's CDR3 is CASSQDGRPNYGYTF. The CDR3 nucleotides read TGTGCCAGCAGCCAAGATGGCCGCCCTAACTATGGCTACACCTTC.

The chain carries TRBV4-2 and TRBJ2-1; 10 bases fit TRBD1. This CDR3 has 17 amino acids. Germline V gives CDR1 LGHNA, CDR2 YNFKEQ. Trimming took 6 bases from V and 0 from J; bases not matched to a gene: 8. In DNA, the CDR3 is TGTGCCAGCAGTCCAAGGACAGGGGGAGTCTCCTACAATGAGCAGTTCTTC. Translation gives CASSPRTGGVSYNEQFF.

The chain is built from TRBV14 and TRBJ2-2; possible D gene TRBD2, 7 bases. Germline CDR1 and CDR2: SGHDN and FVKESK. Trimming removed 10 bases at V and 2 bases at J, with 17 bases between. This CDR3 is 15 amino acids long. The chain's CDR3 is CATKEGGLNTGELFF. The CDR3 nucleotides read TGTGCCACCAAAGAGGGGGGGCTCAACACCGGGGAGCTGTTTTTT.

V gene TRBV7-8 combines with J gene TRBJ2-5, with 8 positions matching TRBD1. Trimming removed 5 bases from V and 5 bases from J; junction bases left unmatched: 7. Germline V gives CDR1 SGHVS, CDR2 FQNEAQ. There are 14 residues in the CDR3. Here the CDR3 reads CASSPDRGDETQYF. The CDR3 DNA reads as TGTGCCAGCAGCCCAGACAGGGGTGACGAGACCCAGTACTTC. The variable domain in full, completed from reference TRBV7-8 and TRBJ2-5, reads GAGVSQSPRYKVAKRGQDVALRCDPISGHVSLFWYQQALGQGPEFLTYFQNEAQLDKSGLPSDRFFAERPEGSVSTLKIQRTQQEDSAVYLCASSPDRGDETQYFGPGTRLLVL.

This rearrangement joins TRBV4-2 to TRBJ1-2, with TRBD1 as a possible D gene (6 bases). Trimming removed 0 bases at V and 8 bases at J, with 13 bases between. The CDR3 extends over 14 amino acids. Germline CDR1 and CDR2: LGHNA and YNFKEQ. CDR3 sequence (DNA): TGTGCCAGCAGCCAAGATCAGGGGTATGAAGGCTACACCTTC. This gives the protein CASSQDQGYEGYTF.

This chain uses TRBV12-3 or TRBV12-4 with TRBJ1-1; weak D call: TRBD1 (5 bases). The ends were cut back, 6 bases at V and 5 bases at J, with 13 bases in the middle. The CDR3 runs 13 residues. Here the CDR3 DNA reads TGTGCCAGCAGCCGATCAGGGAATACTGAAGCTTTCTTT. Protein product: CASSRSGNTEAFF.

The chain joins TRBV11-2 to TRBJ1-2; 7 bases align to TRBD1. Germline-derived CDR1 and CDR2 are SGHAT and FQNNGV. With 4 bases clipped from V and 6 bases from J, the junction kept 2 bases outside the gene matches. The CDR3 contains 12 residues. The CDR3 coding sequence is TGTGCCAGCAGCTCCCAGGGGGATGGCTACACCTTC. Translation gives CASSSQGDGYTF.

The V call is TRBV5-1, the J call TRBJ1-2; 8 positions match TRBD1. The CDR3 consists of 15 residues. Germline CDR1 reads SGHRS; CDR2 reads YFSETQ. With 0 bases clipped from V and 4 bases from J, the junction kept 5 bases outside the gene matches. In DNA, the CDR3 is TGCGCCAGCAGCTTGGCCAGGGGGCCCAGCTATGGCTACACCTTC. It specifies CASSLARGPSYGYTF.